The 19 T cell receptor beta chains below come from one sample, sequenced in a study of blood T cell repertoires in COVID-19 (TCRdb year 2020). Library method: the immunoSEQ multiplex PCR assay. The source is immuneACCESS, and TCRdb retained only in-frame sequences with V and J called. Part of the clones is not carried over; for the studies checked, unresolved V genes explain less than half of this, and the remainder is unexplained. This sample gives about 410,000 clones in total; about nine tenths of them show up just once. About 1.7% of the sample rests with the top ten. Sequences were obtained from PBMCs or T cells enriched from blood (not recorded which). The receptors stem from a woman aged 30 to 39 who had recovered from COVID-19.

This chain connects TRBV7-2 to TRBJ1-5, with D perhaps TRBD1 (5 bases). Germline assignment: CDR1 SGHTA and CDR2 FQGNSA. Trimming took off 1 base at V and 3 bases at J, with 13 bases between the two ends. This CDR3 is built from 16 residues. CDR3 amino acids: CASSLVSRGPNQPQHF. The CDR3 DNA follows: TGTGCCAGCAGCTTAGTGTCAAGGGGCCCCAATCAGCCCCAGCATTTT.

This clone was recorded once. The chain has TRBV5-1 and TRBJ2-7; D is possibly TRBD1 (6 bases). The CDR3 totals 13 residues. V was trimmed by 4 bases and J by 2 bases, leaving 10 bases between them. Germline V gives CDR1 SGHRS, CDR2 YFSETQ. Here the CDR3 reads CASSLRTAYEQYF. The CDR3 DNA follows: TGCGCCAGCAGCCTCAGGACAGCCTACGAGCAGTACTTC.

J is TRBJ2-2 and V is TRBV11-3; 9 positions agree with TRBD2. Trimming at V came to 3 bases and at J to 3 bases, leaving 5 bases not matched to a gene. This CDR3 has 16 amino acids. Germline assignment: CDR1 SGHNT and CDR2 YENEEA. This chain's CDR3 is CASSFSGGFYTGELFF. The CDR3 nucleotides are TGTGCCAGCAGCTTTAGCGGGGGATTCTACACCGGGGAGCTGTTTTTT.

The chain employs TRBV9 and TRBJ1-2; 7 bases match TRBD1. V shed 1 base, J shed 1 base, and the junction held 7 bases outside the gene matches. Per the germline V gene, CDR1 is SGDLS and CDR2 is YYNGEE. The CDR3 loop spans 16 amino acids. For the CDR3, the DNA is TGTGCCAGCAGCGTAACTGGGGCAGGGGGTAACTATGGCTACACCTTC. Translating gives CASSVTGAGGNYGYTF.

This sequence joins TRBV30 and TRBJ1-6; D gene unclear. Between the trimmed V and J ends, which lost 3 bases and 7 bases, there was a span of 19 bases. The length of the CDR3 is 16 residues. Germline CDR1 reads GTSNPN; CDR2 reads SVGIG (reference sequence). The CDR3 DNA reads TGTGCCTGGAGGAGGCTTGGTACGTCGGGAAATTCACCCCTCCACTTT. This sequence encodes CAWRRLGTSGNSPLHF. Looking up the rest from reference TRBV30 and TRBJ1-6 gives the full variable domain: SQTIHQWPATLVQPVGSPLSLECTVEGTSNPNLYWYRQAAGRGLQLLFYSVGIGQISSEVPQNLSASRPQDRQFILSSKKLLLSDSGFYLCAWRRLGTSGNSPLHFGNGTRLTVT.

The gene calls are TRBV7-3 and TRBJ1-2, with a possible D match to TRBD1 (5 bases). V lost 0 bases, J lost 3 bases, and 14 bases lay in between. The germline CDR1 and CDR2 sequences are SGHTA and FQGTGA. CDR3 size: 16 residues. CDR3 in amino acids: CASSLTVGGRDYGYTF. DNA for the CDR3: TGTGCCAGCAGCTTAACGGTGGGGGGACGTGACTATGGCTACACCTTC.

The rearrangement joins TRBV3-1 (or the pseudogene TRBV3-2) to TRBJ2-2; tentative D call: TRBD1 (6 bases). The germline V gene has CDR1 LGHDT and CDR2 YNNKEL (reference sequence). CDR3 size: 18 residues. The V end was cut by 0 bases, the J end by 0 bases, with 14 bases between. As DNA, the CDR3 is TGTGCCAGCAGCCAAGAAGGGCGACAGGTCACGAACACCGGGGAGCTGTTTTTT. This gives the protein CASSQEGRQVTNTGELFF.

V is TRBV6-6 and J is TRBJ1-6; 12 positions match TRBD1. The length of the CDR3 is 18 residues. Germline values: CDR1 MNHNY, CDR2 SVGAGI (reference sequence). J was trimmed by 8 bases and V by 5 bases; bases with no gene match: 13. CDR3 sequence: CASSRDRGRSRLDSPLHF. CDR3 bases: TGTGCCAGCAGTCGGGACAGGGGGCGTTCGCGCTTAGATTCACCCCTCCACTTT.

This chain uses TRBV24-1 with TRBJ1-5; D may be TRBD1 (5 bases). Germline-derived CDR1 and CDR2 are KGHDR and SFDVKD. With 5 bases removed from V and 5 bases from J, the gap between germline ends came to 12 bases. The CDR3 runs to 14 residues. CDR3: CATSAGVGDQPQHF. The CDR3 DNA follows: TGTGCCACCAGTGCGGGGGTGGGGGATCAGCCCCAGCATTTT.

V and J are TRBV6-5 and TRBJ1-5, with D unclear. The germline V gene has CDR1 MNHEY and CDR2 SVGAGI. The length of the CDR3 is 13 residues. V was cut by 6 bases and J by 5 bases, with 11 bases left in between. CDR3 sequence reads: CASSTKKHQPQHF. The CDR3 nucleotides read TGTGCCAGCAGCACGAAAAAGCATCAGCCCCAGCATTTT.

CDR3 sequence reads: CATKRGYEQYF. The CDR3 DNA sequence: TGTGCCACCAAAAGGGGGTACGAGCAGTACTTC. This chain links TRBV6-5 with TRBJ2-7; the D gene is possibly TRBD1 (6 bases). Trimming pared 10 bases from V and 4 bases from J, leaving 11 bases between. Germline CDR1 reads MNHEY; CDR2 reads SVGAGI. This CDR3 region has 11 residues.

The chain uses TRBV7-6 and TRBJ1-2; 10 positions agree with TRBD1. With 4 bases clipped from V and 9 bases from J, the junction kept 2 bases outside the gene matches. Germline V gives CDR1 SGHVS, CDR2 FNYEAQ. The CDR3 covers 12 residues. The CDR3 spells CASSSGQGRYTF. DNA for the CDR3: TGTGCCAGCAGCTCGGGACAGGGGCGCTACACCTTC.

The gene calls are TRBV10-2 and TRBJ1-2; D unclear. Germline-derived CDR1 and CDR2 are WSHSY and SAAADI. The CDR3 is 14 amino acids. V gave up 6 bases and J gave up 4 bases, with 15 bases separating them. CDR3 region: CASSLAIAPYGYTF. The CDR3 bases are TGCGCCAGCAGCCTTGCGATTGCGCCCTATGGCTACACCTTC.

This chain uses TRBV7-9 with TRBJ2-7; 8 positions match TRBD2. The germline gives CDR1 SEHNR, CDR2 FQNEAQ (reference sequence). Trimming removed 3 bases from V and 0 bases from J; junction bases left unmatched: 4. The CDR3 length is 15 residues. The CDR3 spells CASSLISGGSYEQYF. The CDR3 DNA is TGTGCCAGCAGCTTGATAAGCGGGGGCTCCTACGAGCAGTACTTC.

This chain joins TRBV19 and TRBJ1-1; D might be TRBD1 (5 bases). With 3 bases removed from V and 6 bases from J, the gap between germline ends came to 11 bases. CDR1 is LNHDA and CDR2 is SQIVND in the germline V gene (reference sequence). The CDR3 runs to 13 residues. As DNA, the CDR3 is TGTGCCAGTAGTATTGATGGGGGGTCTGAAGCTTTCTTT. As protein: CASSIDGGSEAFF.

This clone was seen a handful of times. This rearrangement joins TRBV28 to TRBJ1-2; 7 positions match TRBD1. This CDR3 has 15 amino acids. Trimming cost V 2 bases and J 6 bases; bases outside gene matches: 9. Germline values: CDR1 MDHEN, CDR2 SYDVKM. In DNA form, the CDR3 reads TGTGCCAGCAGTTTAACAGGGGCTGGGTCCCATGGCTACACCTTC. It translates to CASSLTGAGSHGYTF.

The rearrangement joins TRBV5-8 to TRBJ2-1, with 10 bases matching TRBD2. The germline CDR1 and CDR2 sequences are SGHTS and YDEGEE. The V gene end was trimmed by 7 bases and the J gene end by 0 bases; junction bases not matched to a gene: 13. This CDR3 is 18 amino acids long. CDR3 region: CASLRGSGGSSSYNEQFF. The DNA of the CDR3 is TGTGCCAGCCTGAGAGGTAGCGGGGGGTCGAGCTCCTACAATGAGCAGTTCTTC. Based on the CDR3 plus reference TRBV5-8 and TRBJ2-1, the full variable domain is EAGVTQSPTHLIKTRGQQATLRCSPISGHTSVYWYQQALGLGLQFLLWYDEGEERNRGNFPPRFSGRQFPNYSSELNVNALELEDSALYLCASLRGSGGSSSYNEQFFGPGTRLTVL.

The J gene is TRBJ2-3, the V gene TRBV10-3, with 7 nucleotides matching TRBD1. With 7 bases clipped from V and 0 bases from J, the junction kept 4 bases outside the gene matches. Germline V gene lookup returns CDR1 ENHRY and CDR2 SYGVKD. The CDR3 has 14 residues. CDR3 bases: TGTGCCATCAAAACAGGGGCAAGCACAGATACGCAGTATTTT. Translation: CAIKTGASTDTQYF.

The V gene is TRBV7-9, the J gene TRBJ2-1; 7 bases map to TRBD2. The CDR3 length is 15 residues. V was pared by 4 bases and J by 6 bases, with 9 bases of the junction left unmatched. Germline V gene sequence: CDR1 SEHNR, CDR2 FQNEAQ (reference sequence). This CDR3 is CASSSGTTDLNEQFF. In DNA form, the CDR3 reads TGTGCCAGCAGCTCCGGGACTACGGACCTCAATGAGCAGTTCTTC.